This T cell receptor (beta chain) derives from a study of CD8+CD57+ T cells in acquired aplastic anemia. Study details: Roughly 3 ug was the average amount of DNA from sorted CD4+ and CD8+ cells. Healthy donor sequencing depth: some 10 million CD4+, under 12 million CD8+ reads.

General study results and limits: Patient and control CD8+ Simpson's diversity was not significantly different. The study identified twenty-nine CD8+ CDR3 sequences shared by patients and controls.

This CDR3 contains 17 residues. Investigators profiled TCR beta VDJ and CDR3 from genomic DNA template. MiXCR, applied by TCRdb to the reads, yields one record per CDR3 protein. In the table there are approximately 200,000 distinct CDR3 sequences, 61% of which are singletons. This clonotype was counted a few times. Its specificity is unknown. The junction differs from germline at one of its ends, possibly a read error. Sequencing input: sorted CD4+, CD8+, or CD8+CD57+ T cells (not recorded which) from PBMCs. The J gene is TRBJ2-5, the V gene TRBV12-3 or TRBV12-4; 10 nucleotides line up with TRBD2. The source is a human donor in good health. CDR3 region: CATSDGSSGGYQETQYF. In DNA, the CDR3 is TGTGCCACCAGTGACGGAAGTAGCGGGGGGTACCAAGAGACCCAGTACTTC.